This entry describes one T cell receptor (beta chain). The data originate from a study of blood T cell repertoires in COVID-19. Study in general: PBMCs, B-cell-depleted T cells, or T cells were the source of the cDNA or gDNA that made up the material.

TCRdb keeps only in-frame clones here, not all; method: immunoSEQ multiplex PCR. The sample has roughly 260,000 clones, 70% to 90% seen once; the top ten hold over 2%. This TCR came from a woman between 45 and 65 years old with acute or convalescent COVID-19. The specimen sequenced was peripheral blood.

CDR3 bases: TGTGCCAGCAGTTACTCGCAGGGGCCTTACGAGCAGTACTTC. Amino acids: CASSYSQGPYEQYF. The V and J genes are TRBV6-5 and TRBJ2-7, with D perhaps TRBD1 (6 bases). This CDR3 has 14 amino acids. Germline CDR1 reads MNHEY; CDR2 reads SVGAGI. Trimming pared 0 bases from V and 4 bases from J, leaving 10 bases between.